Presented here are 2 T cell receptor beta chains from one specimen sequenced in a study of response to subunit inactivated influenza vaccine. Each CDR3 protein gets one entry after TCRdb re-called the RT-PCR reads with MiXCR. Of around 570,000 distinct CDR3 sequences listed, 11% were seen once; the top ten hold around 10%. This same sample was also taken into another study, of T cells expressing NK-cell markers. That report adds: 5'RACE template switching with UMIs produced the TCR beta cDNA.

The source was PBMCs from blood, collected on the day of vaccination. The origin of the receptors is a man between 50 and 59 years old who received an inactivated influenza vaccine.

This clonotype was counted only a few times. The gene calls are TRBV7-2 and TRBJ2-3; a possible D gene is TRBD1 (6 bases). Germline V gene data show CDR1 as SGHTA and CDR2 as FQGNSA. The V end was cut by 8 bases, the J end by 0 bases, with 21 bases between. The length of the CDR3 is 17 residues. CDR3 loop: CASPSGPGVSSTDTQYF. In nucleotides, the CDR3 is TGTGCCAGCCCGAGCGGACCAGGGGTATCTAGCACAGATACGCAGTATTTT.

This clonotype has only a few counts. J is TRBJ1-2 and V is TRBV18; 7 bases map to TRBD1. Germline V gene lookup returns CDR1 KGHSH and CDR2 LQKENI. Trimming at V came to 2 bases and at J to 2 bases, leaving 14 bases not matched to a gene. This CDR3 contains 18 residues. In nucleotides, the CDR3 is TGTGCCAGCTCACCAGCGCTATCCAACAGGGGATCCAACTATGGCTACACCTTC. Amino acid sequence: CASSPALSNRGSNYGYTF.